This T cell receptor beta chain was sequenced in a study of shared clonotypes between healthy human individuals. Findings and limits, study-wide: Generation probability values for non-shared clonotypes were lower than those for clonotypes shared by all four donors. The diversity represented, both genetic and in exposure history, was limited by few donors.

Clones were sequenced by immunoSEQ multiplex PCR, and TCRdb holds only the in-frame ones, with some missing. Of 2,500,000 or so clones in the sample, over 85% are singletons; the top ten hold around 0.37%. About this clone: Antigen unknown.

Germline values: CDR1 SEHNR, CDR2 FQNEAQ (reference sequence). CDR3 length equals 14 residues. The ends were cut back, 0 bases at V and 5 bases at J, with 8 bases in the middle. The TCR originated in a man younger than 35 in good health. Some clones in this sample may be carry-over from other donors' samples. The V and J genes are TRBV7-9 and TRBJ2-1, with D uncertain. Material for sequencing was naive CD4+ T cells from PBMCs. Subset: CD45RA+ positively selected. CDR3 region: CASSLAGLHNEQFF. DNA of the CDR3: TGTGCCAGCAGCTTAGCGGGCCTTCACAATGAGCAGTTCTTC.